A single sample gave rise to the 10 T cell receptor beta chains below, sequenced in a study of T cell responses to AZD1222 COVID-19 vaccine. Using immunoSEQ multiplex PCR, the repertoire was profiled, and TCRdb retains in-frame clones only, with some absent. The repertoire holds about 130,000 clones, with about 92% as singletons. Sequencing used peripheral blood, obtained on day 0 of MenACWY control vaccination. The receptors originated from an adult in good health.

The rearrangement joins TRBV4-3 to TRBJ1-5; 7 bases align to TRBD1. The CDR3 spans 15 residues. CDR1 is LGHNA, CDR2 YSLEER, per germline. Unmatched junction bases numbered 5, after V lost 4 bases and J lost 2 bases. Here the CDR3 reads CASSPAGGGNQPQHF. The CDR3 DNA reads TGCGCCAGCAGCCCAGCAGGGGGAGGCAATCAGCCCCAGCATTTT.

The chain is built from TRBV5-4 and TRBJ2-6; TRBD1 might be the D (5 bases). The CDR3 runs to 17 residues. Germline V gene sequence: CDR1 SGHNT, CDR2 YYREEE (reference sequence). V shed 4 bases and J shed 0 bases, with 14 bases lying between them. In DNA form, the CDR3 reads TGTGCCAGCAGCCCGACAGACTCAAGCTCTGGGGCCAACGTCCTGACTTTC. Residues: CASSPTDSSSGANVLTF.

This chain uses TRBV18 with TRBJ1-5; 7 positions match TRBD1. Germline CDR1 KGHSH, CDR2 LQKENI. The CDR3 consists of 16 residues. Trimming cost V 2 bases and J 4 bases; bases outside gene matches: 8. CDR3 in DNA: TGTGCCAGCTCACCAACGACAGGGTCGGGTAATCAGCCCCAGCATTTT. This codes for CASSPTTGSGNQPQHF.

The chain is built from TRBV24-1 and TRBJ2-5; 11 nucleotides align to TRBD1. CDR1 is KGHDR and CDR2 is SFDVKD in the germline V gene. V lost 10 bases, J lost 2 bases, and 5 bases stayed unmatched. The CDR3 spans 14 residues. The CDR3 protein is CATKGTGGQETQYF. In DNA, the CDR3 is TGTGCCACGAAAGGGACAGGGGGACAAGAGACCCAGTACTTC.

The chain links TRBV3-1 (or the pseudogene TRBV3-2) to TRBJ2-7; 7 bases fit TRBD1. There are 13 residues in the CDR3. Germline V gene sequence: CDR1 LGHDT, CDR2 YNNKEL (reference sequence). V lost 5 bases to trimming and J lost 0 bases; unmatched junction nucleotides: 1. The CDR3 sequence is CASSWTGSYEQYF. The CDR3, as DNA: TGTGCCAGCAGCTGGACAGGCTCCTACGAGCAGTACTTC.

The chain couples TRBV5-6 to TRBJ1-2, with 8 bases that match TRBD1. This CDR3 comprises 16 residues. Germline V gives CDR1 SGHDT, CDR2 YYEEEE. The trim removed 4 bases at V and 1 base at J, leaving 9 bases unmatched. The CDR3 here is CASSLRQGLDNYGYTF. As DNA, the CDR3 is TGTGCCAGCAGCCTCAGACAGGGGCTTGATAACTATGGCTACACCTTC.

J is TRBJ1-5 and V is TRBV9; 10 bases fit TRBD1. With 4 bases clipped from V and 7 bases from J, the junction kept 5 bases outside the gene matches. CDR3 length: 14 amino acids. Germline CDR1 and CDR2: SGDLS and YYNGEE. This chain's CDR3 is CASSLGQGGQPQHF. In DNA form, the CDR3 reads TGTGCCAGCAGCCTTGGACAGGGGGGACAGCCCCAGCATTTT.

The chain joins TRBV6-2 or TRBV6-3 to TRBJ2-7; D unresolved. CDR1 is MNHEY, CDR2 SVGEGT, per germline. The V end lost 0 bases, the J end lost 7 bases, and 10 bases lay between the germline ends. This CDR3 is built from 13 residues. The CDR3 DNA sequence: TGTGCCAGCAGTTACTCGAATAGGGTTGAGCAGTACGTC. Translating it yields CASSYSNRVEQYV.

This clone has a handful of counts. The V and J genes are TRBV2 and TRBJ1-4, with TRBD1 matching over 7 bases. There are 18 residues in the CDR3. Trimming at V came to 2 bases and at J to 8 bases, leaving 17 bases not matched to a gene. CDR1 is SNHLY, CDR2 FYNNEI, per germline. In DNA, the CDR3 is TGTGCCAGCAGTGAAACCCTGGGAGGGGGCGGAAGCAGCGAAAAACTGTTTTTT. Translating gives CASSETLGGGGSSEKLFF.

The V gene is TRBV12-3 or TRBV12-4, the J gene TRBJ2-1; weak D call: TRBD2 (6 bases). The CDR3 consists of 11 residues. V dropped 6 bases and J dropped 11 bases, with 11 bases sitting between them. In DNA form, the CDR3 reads TGTGCCAGCAGGGGGAGGACTCAGCAGTTCTTC. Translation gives CASRGRTQQFF.